These 30 T cell receptor beta chains were all obtained from the same sample, sequenced in a study of T cell repertoires in cytomegalovirus infection. Each CDR3 protein gets one entry after TCRdb re-called the reads with MiXCR. Counted here are about 130,000 distinct CDR3 sequences, more than 7% occurring once; the ten biggest clones make up 10%. What was sequenced was PBMCs. The receptors come from a human donor in good health (CMV status not recorded). Some clones in this sample may be carry-over from other donors' samples.

The rearrangement links TRBV28 to TRBJ2-6, with 7 bases fitting TRBD2. This CDR3 contains 23 residues. J lost 2 bases, V lost 0 bases, and 22 bases had no gene match. From germline, CDR1 is MDHEN and CDR2 SYDVKM. CDR3 amino acids: CASSLWVIGGGRSLSPGANVLTF. The DNA of the CDR3 is TGTGCCAGCAGTTTATGGGTGATTGGGGGGGGACGTTCTTTATCACCTGGGGCCAACGTCCTGACTTTC.

This clonotype was detected ten times or more. The chain is built from TRBV6-2 or TRBV6-3 and TRBJ1-1, with D uncertain. Trimming took 6 bases from V and 4 from J, leaving 15 bases between them. Germline assignment: CDR1 MNHEY and CDR2 SVGEGT. This CDR3 comprises 14 residues. The CDR3 DNA reads as TGTGCCAGCAGCATACTGCGCCCTCCCACTGAAGCTTTCTTT. Translated, it gives CASSILRPPTEAFF.

The chain has TRBV20-1 and TRBJ1-1; 9 bases map to TRBD1. The V segment lost 7 bases and the J segment 0 bases; nucleotides outside the gene matches: 6. Germline CDR1 is DFQATT and CDR2 is SNEGSKA (reference sequence). The length of the CDR3 is 14 residues. The CDR3 is CSVTGTGLNTEAFF. In nucleotides, the CDR3 is TGCAGTGTCACCGGGACAGGGTTGAACACTGAAGCTTTCTTT.

This clonotype appeared many times. This sequence joins TRBV2 and TRBJ2-7; possible D gene TRBD2, 5 bases. The CDR3 contains 12 residues. The germline V and J ends were trimmed by 4 bases and 7 bases, with 11 bases remaining between them. Looked up from germline, CDR1 is SNHLY and CDR2 is FYNNEI. The CDR3 DNA follows: TGTGCCAGCAGTGTTGAGGGTTTGGAGCAGTACTTC. Protein sequence: CASSVEGLEQYF.

Notes on this clonotype: A clone one base away is much larger, so this may be a read error. The chain links TRBV7-9 to TRBJ2-1, with D unclear. The CDR3 covers 13 residues. Per germline, CDR1 SEHNR and CDR2 FQNEAQ (reference sequence). The CDR3 DNA follows: TGTCCCAGCACGGTCGGCTTGCACAATGAGCAGTTCTTC. As protein: CPSTVGLHNEQFF.

This rearrangement joins TRBV29-1 to TRBJ2-3; D gene ambiguous. There are 14 residues in the CDR3. Germline CDR1 SQVTM, CDR2 ANQGSEA. V was shortened by 4 bases and J by 2 bases, with 13 bases between the two germline ends. This CDR3 reads CSVGTGANTDTQYF. The CDR3, as DNA: TGCAGCGTTGGAACGGGCGCTAACACAGATACGCAGTATTTT.

This clonotype has ten or more counts. The V call is TRBV14, the J call TRBJ1-4; no clear D. The germline V gene encodes CDR1 SGHDN and CDR2 FVKESK. The germline V and J ends were trimmed by 2 bases and 14 bases, with 21 bases remaining between them. CDR3 length equals 15 residues. CDR3 loop: CASSQHGMTYPSLFF. CDR3 nucleotides: TGTGCCAGCAGCCAACACGGAATGACCTATCCCAGTCTGTTTTTT. Variable domain in full (rest from reference TRBV14 and TRBJ1-4): EAGVTQFPSHSVIEKGQTVTLRCDPISGHDNLYWYRRVMGKEIKFLLHFVKESKQDESGMPNNRFLAERTGGTYSTLKVQPAELEDSGVYFCASSQHGMTYPSLFFGSGTQLSVL.

This clonotype was detected a few times. V and J are TRBV12-3 or TRBV12-4 and TRBJ1-1, with D possibly matching TRBD1 (5 bases). This CDR3 is 15 amino acids long. The V end lost 5 bases, the J end lost 12 bases, and 25 bases lay between the germline ends. CDR3 in amino acids: CASSIHLGGGQETFF. The DNA for the CDR3 is TGTGCCAGCAGTATACATCTGGGGGGGGGTCAAGAGACTTTCTTT.

The chain recombines TRBV19 with TRBJ2-3; weak D call: TRBD2 (6 bases). CDR3 length: 13 residues. The V and J ends lost 6 bases and 3 bases respectively, with 10 bases between them. Germline V gene data show CDR1 as LNHDA and CDR2 as SQIVND (reference sequence). The CDR3 sequence: CASRPLATDTQYF. The CDR3, as DNA: TGTGCCAGTAGACCTCTAGCGACAGATACGCAGTATTTT.

The rearrangement uses TRBV6-6 and TRBJ1-5; no firm D call. Germline V lookup: CDR1 MNHNY, CDR2 SVGAGI (reference sequence). V shed 0 bases and J shed 3 bases, with 15 bases lying between them. The CDR3 sequence is 17 residues long. This chain's CDR3 is CASSYSRLRPNNQPQHF. For the CDR3, the DNA is TGTGCCAGCAGTTACTCGCGGCTTCGCCCTAACAATCAGCCCCAGCATTTT.

This clonotype showed up many times. The rearrangement links TRBV7-2 to TRBJ1-1; weak D call: TRBD1 (6 bases). Germline V CDR1 and CDR2: SGHTA, FQGNSA. This CDR3 spans 14 amino acids. Trimming shortened V by 2 bases and J by 4 bases, and 11 bases separated the two germline ends. CDR3 region: CASSLYRESTEAFF. In DNA form, the CDR3 reads TGTGCCAGCAGCTTATACAGGGAGAGCACTGAAGCTTTCTTT.

This clonotype was detected ten times or more. The V call is TRBV25-1, the J call TRBJ1-6; unclear D gene. CDR3 size: 13 residues. V was trimmed by 5 bases and J by 8 bases, leaving 10 bases between them. Germline CDR1 MGHDK, CDR2 SYGVNS. This CDR3 is CASSRQEDSPLHF. DNA for the CDR3: TGTGCCAGCAGTCGCCAGGAGGATTCACCCCTCCACTTT. The whole variable domain, filled in from reference TRBV25-1 and TRBJ1-6, reads EADIYQTPRYLVIGTGKKITLECSQTMGHDKMYWYQQDPGMELHLIHYSYGVNSTEKGDLSSESTVSRIRTEHFPLTLESARPSHTSQYLCASSRQEDSPLHFGNGTRLTVT.

This clonotype was counted ten times or more. This chain uses TRBV15 with TRBJ2-5; D is uncertain. Trimming took 1 base from V and 3 from J, leaving 9 bases between them. This CDR3 region has 14 residues. Germline V CDR1 and CDR2: LNHNV, YYDKDF (reference sequence). Here the CDR3 reads CATSRGAAEETQYF. CDR3 sequence (DNA): TGTGCCACCAGCAGAGGAGCTGCGGAAGAGACCCAGTACTTC.

The V call is TRBV28, the J call TRBJ1-3, with D possibly being TRBD1 (5 bases). The germline V gene encodes CDR1 MDHEN and CDR2 SYDVKM. V was shortened by 6 bases and J by 4 bases, with 13 bases between the two germline ends. There are 14 residues in the CDR3. In DNA form, the CDR3 reads TGTGCCAGCAGCCTTTGGGGGACCGGAAACACCATATATTTT. Its protein product is CASSLWGTGNTIYF.

This clonotype was recorded many times. This chain uses TRBV28 with TRBJ1-2; D might be TRBD1 (5 bases). Germline V gives CDR1 MDHEN, CDR2 SYDVKM. Trimming removed 3 bases from V and 2 bases from J, with 13 bases in between. The CDR3 runs to 15 residues. Here the CDR3 reads CASSFGDAMNYGYTF. The CDR3 region has the DNA TGTGCCAGCAGTTTCGGGGACGCGATGAACTATGGCTACACCTTC.

Points on this clonotype: The DNA is omitted, as the CDR3 cannot be located on it reliably, and the CDR3 follows TCRdb's listing. The chain uses TRBV5-1 and TRBJ2-7. Germline CDR1 and CDR2: SGHRS and YFSETQ. Counting both end residues, the CDR3 totals 14 amino acids. The CDR3 loop reads CASTFGPGSYEQYF.

This clonotype was seen repeatedly, ten times or more. The J gene is TRBJ2-1, the V gene TRBV2, with 7 positions matching TRBD1. Trimming took 3 bases from V and 3 from J; bases not matched to a gene: 8. Germline V CDR1 and CDR2: SNHLY, FYNNEI. The CDR3 sequence is 16 residues long. The CDR3 protein is CASSDADRKDYNEQFF. The CDR3, as DNA: TGTGCCAGCAGTGATGCGGACAGGAAAGACTACAATGAGCAGTTCTTC. Full variable domain (outside the CDR3, taken from reference TRBV2 and TRBJ2-1): EPEVTQTPSHQVTQMGQEVILRCVPISNHLYFYWYRQILGQKVEFLVSFYNNEISEKSEIFDDQFSVERPDGSNFTLKIRSTKLEDSAMYFCASSDADRKDYNEQFFGPGTRLTVL.

Concerning this clonotype: One base away lies a much larger clone, so this may be a sequencing read error. The rearrangement uses TRBV12-3 or TRBV12-4 and TRBJ1-1; D is uncertain. The CDR3 loop spans 15 amino acids. The V end lost 2 bases, the J end lost 1 base, and 11 bases lay between the germline ends. In DNA form, the CDR3 reads TGTGCCAGCAGTTTATGGCCTCCACGGAACACTGAAGCTTTCTTT. Protein sequence: CASSLWPPRNTEAFF.

This clonotype has a count of ten or more. Here the CDR3 DNA reads TGTGCCACCACCGGACTTTCCTACGAGCAGTACTTC. It yields the protein CATTGLSYEQYF. This sequence joins TRBV10-3 and TRBJ2-7; possible D gene TRBD2, 5 bases. The length of the CDR3 is 12 residues. Germline CDR1 and CDR2: ENHRY and SYGVKD. Trimming shortened V by 10 bases and J by 1 base, and 11 bases separated the two germline ends.

As concerns this clonotype: Just one base apart from a much larger clone, this may be a read error. The final CDR3 position lacks the conserved phenylalanine or tryptophan, pointing to a likely read error. The chain employs TRBV11-2 and TRBJ1-5; 12 nucleotides match TRBD1. The trim removed 5 bases at V and 0 bases at J, leaving 8 bases unmatched. CDR3 length: 18 residues. From germline, CDR1 is SGHAT and CDR2 FQNNGV. The CDR3 loop is CASSPLRDRGHSNQPQHV. The CDR3 region has the DNA TGTGCCAGCAGCCCCTTAAGGGACAGGGGGCATAGCAATCAGCCCCAGCATGTT.

This clonotype has a count of ten or more. The V call is TRBV20-1, the J call TRBJ1-2; TRBD1 matches at 7 bases. The CDR3 has 14 amino acids. Trimming removed 1 base from V and 13 bases from J; junction bases left unmatched: 15. The germline V gene encodes CDR1 DFQATT and CDR2 SNEGSKA (reference sequence). The CDR3 here is CSARGMDRTVVITF. CDR3 coding DNA: TGCAGTGCTAGAGGGATGGACAGGACCGTTGTCATCACCTTC.

This clonotype showed up many times. The V gene is TRBV7-2, the J gene TRBJ1-2; unclear D gene. The V gene lost 0 bases and the J gene lost 8 bases, with 10 bases spanning the gap. CDR3 size: 13 residues. Per the germline V gene, CDR1 is SGHTA and CDR2 is FQGNSA. The CDR3, as DNA: TGTGCCAGCAGCTTAGCGAGGGCCGGAGGCTACACCTTC. It yields the protein CASSLARAGGYTF.

There are many counts of this clonotype. The chain employs TRBV6-5 and TRBJ1-1; D is unclear. Per germline, CDR1 MNHEY and CDR2 SVGAGI. Trimming left V 0 bases short and J 0 bases short, with 5 bases between. The CDR3 sequence is 14 residues long. In nucleotides, the CDR3 is TGTGCCAGCAGTTACTCCTCCTTGAACACTGAAGCTTTCTTT. This sequence encodes CASSYSSLNTEAFF.

V usage is TRBV29-1 and J usage is TRBJ1-1, with a tentative D call TRBD1 (5 bases). The CDR3 has 12 amino acids. The germline V gene encodes CDR1 SQVTM and CDR2 ANQGSEA. Trimming took 6 bases from V and 4 from J, leaving 12 bases between them. The CDR3 is CSVPGPITEAFF. CDR3 in DNA: TGCAGCGTCCCGGGACCCATCACTGAAGCTTTCTTT.

This clonotype has at least ten counts. This chain uses TRBV7-9 with TRBJ1-1, with 9 bases fitting TRBD1. Trimming took 4 bases from V and 0 from J; bases not matched to a gene: 3. CDR1 is SEHNR, CDR2 FQNEAQ, per germline (reference sequence). The CDR3 has 15 amino acids. The CDR3 nucleotides read TGTGCCAGCAGCTACAACAGGGGGCTGAACACTGAAGCTTTCTTT. It translates to CASSYNRGLNTEAFF.

The CDR3 sequence is CSVEIEGVGGGYTF. Written as DNA, the CDR3 is TGCAGCGTTGAAATAGAGGGTGTAGGCGGTGGCTACACCTTC. V is TRBV29-1 and J is TRBJ1-2; D is uncertain. The CDR3 sequence is 14 residues long. V gave up 2 bases and J gave up 7 bases, with 17 bases separating them. In germline, CDR1 is SQVTM, CDR2 ANQGSEA.

This clonotype has ten or more counts. The chain combines TRBV2 with TRBJ2-3; D is possibly TRBD1 (6 bases). The CDR3 loop spans 16 amino acids. Germline CDR1 reads SNHLY; CDR2 reads FYNNEI. With 3 bases removed from V and 2 bases from J, the gap between germline ends came to 15 bases. The CDR3 protein is CASSDPVQGSTDTQYF. Written as DNA, the CDR3 is TGTGCCAGCAGTGATCCGGTACAGGGATCCACAGATACGCAGTATTTT.

The V and J genes are TRBV4-1 and TRBJ1-1, with TRBD1 as a possible D gene (5 bases). The length of the CDR3 is 15 residues. Per the germline V gene, CDR1 is MGHRA and CDR2 is YSYEKL. V gave up 0 bases and J gave up 1 base, with 9 bases separating them. The CDR3 nucleotides read TGCGCCAGCAGCCAAGAAAGGGGCCGGAACACTGAAGCTTTCTTT. This sequence encodes CASSQERGRNTEAFF.

This clonotype was recorded at least ten times. The rearrangement joins TRBV19 to TRBJ2-2; D remains unclear. In germline, CDR1 is LNHDA, CDR2 SQIVND (reference sequence). The CDR3 covers 16 residues. With 4 bases removed from V and 1 base from J, the gap between germline ends came to 13 bases. The CDR3 region has the DNA TGTGCCAGTAGTACCCCTGGTCAGCGGAACACCGGGGAGCTGTTTTTT. Encoded protein: CASSTPGQRNTGELFF.

The chain combines TRBV7-9 with TRBJ1-4; TRBD1 matches 7 bases. From germline, CDR1 is SEHNR and CDR2 FQNEAQ (reference sequence). The CDR3 length is 15 residues. V was clipped by 6 bases and J by 8 bases; unmatched bases: 12. In DNA form, the CDR3 reads TGTGCCAGCAGTAGCTCGACAGGGTTCGGCGAAAAACTGTTTTTT. Translating gives CASSSSTGFGEKLFF.